This T cell receptor (beta chain) was retrieved from a study of PD-1 blockade in classical Hodgkin lymphoma. Study-wide findings and caveats: Newly diagnosed and completely responding patients shared comparable baseline diversity.

Brentuximab vedotin exposure varied, and every patient relapsed after autologous stem cell transplantation. The table came from immunoSEQ multiplex PCR; TCRdb's copy has only in-frame clones and leaves some out. The table has approximately 65,000 clones, around 88% seen once. Details on this clone: Its antigen remains unknown.

The germline V gene encodes CDR1 SSHAT and CDR2 FNYEAQ (reference sequence). J gave up 5 bases and V 5 bases, and 7 bases lay outside the gene matches. CDR3 length equals 17 residues. This chain connects TRBV7-7 to TRBJ2-1; TRBD2 aligns across 15 bases. The source material was peripheral blood mononuclear cells (PBMCs), sampled at baseline. This clonotype was obtained from a human donor with classical Hodgkin lymphoma. The CDR3: CASSPTGTSGGHNEQFF. CDR3 nucleotides: TGTGCCAGCAGCCCGACCGGGACTAGCGGGGGGCACAATGAGCAGTTCTTC.